The 14 T cell receptor beta chains below all came from one sample that was sequenced in a study of T cells expressing NK-cell markers. TCRdb re-called the 5' RACE reads and catalogs CDR3 proteins one per entry, DNA excluded. Its listing shows 440,000 or so distinct CDR3 sequences. Material: blood T cells: a sorted CD56 or NKG2C T cell subset, CD4+ or CD8+ T cells, or bulk PBMC T cells (not recorded which). Receptor source: a woman aged 18-70 years in good health.

The genes are TRBV7-9 and TRBJ1-5; TCRdb's assignment of TRBD1 cannot be checked, as there is no DNA. CDR1 SEHNR and CDR2 FQNEAQ come from the germline V gene (reference sequence). This CDR3 contains 14 residues. The CDR3 spells CASSLDRGYQPQHF.

The V gene is TRBV7-2, the J gene TRBJ2-1; no DNA is available, so the TRBD1 call from TCRdb remains unchecked. The CDR3 length is 16 residues. CDR1 is SGHTA, CDR2 FQGNSA, per germline. The CDR3 is CASSPVQGRGYNEQFF.

The rearrangement joins TRBV20-1 to TRBJ2-1; TCRdb calls TRBD1, which cannot be checked without DNA. Germline loops: CDR1 DFQATT, CDR2 SNEGSKA (reference sequence). The CDR3 has 16 amino acids. CDR3 amino acids: CSARPGAGSSYNEQFF.

The chain has TRBV29-1 and TRBJ1-4; TCRdb gives TRBD1 as the D gene, but with no DNA this cannot be confirmed. Germline assignment: CDR1 SQVTM and CDR2 ANQGSEA. This CDR3 comprises 16 residues. CDR3 in amino acids: CSVATKHRAGDEKLFF. The variable domain in full, with the rest retrieved from reference TRBV29-1 and TRBJ1-4, is SAVISQKPSRDICQRGTSLTIQCQVDSQVTMMFWYRQQPGQSLTLIATANQGSEATYESGFVIDKFPISRPNLTFSTLTVSNMSPEDSSIYLCSVATKHRAGDEKLFFGSGTQLSVL.

The chain combines TRBV20-1 with TRBJ2-4; the TCRdb D gene call, TRBD2, has no DNA to confirm it. This CDR3 has 20 amino acids. CDR1 is DFQATT and CDR2 is SNEGSKA in the germline V gene (reference sequence). The chain's CDR3 is CSARAYAGTSGALAKNIQYF.

The chain couples TRBV9 to TRBJ1-1. The CDR3 is 14 amino acids. The V gene's germline CDR1 is SGDLS and CDR2 YYNGEE. The CDR3 sequence is CASSVGGRGTEAFF.

The chain uses TRBV7-2 and TRBJ2-7. Germline V gene sequence: CDR1 SGHTA, CDR2 FQGNSA. The CDR3 runs to 12 residues. This chain's CDR3 is CASSLVAPEQYF.

This chain links TRBV20-1 with TRBJ2-3; lacking DNA, the TRBD1 call made by TCRdb goes unchecked. This CDR3 is built from 14 residues. From germline, CDR1 is DFQATT and CDR2 SNEGSKA (reference sequence). The CDR3 protein is CSAPGTLLGDTQYF.

The rearrangement uses TRBV3-1 and TRBJ1-5. Germline assignment: CDR1 LGHDT and CDR2 YNNKEL (reference sequence). CDR3 length equals 14 residues. This CDR3 is CASSQGRPNQPQHF.

The chain couples TRBV19 to TRBJ2-1; with no DNA, the TCRdb D assignment of TRBD2 cannot be verified. This CDR3 region has 14 residues. In germline, CDR1 is LNHDA, CDR2 SQIVND (reference sequence). CDR3 protein: CASHSGGAYNEQFF. The full variable domain, with the rest looked up from reference TRBV19 and TRBJ2-1, is DGGITQSPKYLFRKEGQNVTLSCEQNLNHDAMYWYRQDPGQGLRLIYYSQIVNDFQKGDIAEGYSVSREKKESFPLTVTSAQKNPTAFYLCASHSGGAYNEQFFGPGTRLTVL.

This chain connects TRBV6-6 to TRBJ1-2. The CDR3 runs to 11 residues. CDR1 and CDR2 (germline): MNHNY, SVGAGI (reference sequence). The chain's CDR3 is CASSSWGGYTF.

The V call is TRBV4-3, the J call TRBJ2-2; TCRdb calls TRBD2, which cannot be checked without DNA. This CDR3 contains 17 residues. Looked up from germline, CDR1 is LGHNA and CDR2 is YSLEER. The CDR3 here is CASSQEGLAGVTGELFF.

The chain carries TRBV4-3 and TRBJ2-3; the D call from TCRdb, TRBD2, cannot be confirmed without DNA. This CDR3 contains 17 residues. CDR1 LGHNA and CDR2 YSLEER come from the germline V gene. The CDR3 here is CASSPNSGGYSTDTQYF.

The rearrangement joins TRBV5-5 to TRBJ2-7; lacking DNA, the TRBD2 call made by TCRdb goes unchecked. From germline, CDR1 is SGHKS and CDR2 YYEKEE (reference sequence). The CDR3 sequence is 16 residues long. The CDR3 spells CASSADAGLAGYEQYF.